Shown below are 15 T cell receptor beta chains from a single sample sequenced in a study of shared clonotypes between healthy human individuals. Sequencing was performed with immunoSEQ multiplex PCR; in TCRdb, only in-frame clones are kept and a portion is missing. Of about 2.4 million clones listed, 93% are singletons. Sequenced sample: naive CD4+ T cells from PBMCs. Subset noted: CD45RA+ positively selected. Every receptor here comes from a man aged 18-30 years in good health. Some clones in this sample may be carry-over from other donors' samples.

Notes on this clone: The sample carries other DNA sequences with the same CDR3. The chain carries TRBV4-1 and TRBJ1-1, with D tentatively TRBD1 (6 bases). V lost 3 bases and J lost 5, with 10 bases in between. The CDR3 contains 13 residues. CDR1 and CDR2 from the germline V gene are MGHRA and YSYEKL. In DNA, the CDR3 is TGCGCCAGCAGCCAGGACAGTGGAACTGAAGCTTTCTTT. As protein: CASSQDSGTEAFF.

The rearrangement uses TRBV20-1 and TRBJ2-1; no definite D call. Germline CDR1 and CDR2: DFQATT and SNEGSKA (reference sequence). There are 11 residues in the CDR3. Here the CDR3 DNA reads TGCAGGCTAGGCCCAGGTACTGAGCAGTTCTTC. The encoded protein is CRLGPGTEQFF.

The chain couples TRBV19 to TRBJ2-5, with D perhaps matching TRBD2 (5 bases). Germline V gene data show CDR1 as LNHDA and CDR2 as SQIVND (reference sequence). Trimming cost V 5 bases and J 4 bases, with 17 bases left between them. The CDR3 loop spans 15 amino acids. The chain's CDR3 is CASSARPQAGETQYF. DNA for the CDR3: TGTGCCAGTAGTGCCAGGCCCCAGGCGGGAGAGACCCAGTACTTC.

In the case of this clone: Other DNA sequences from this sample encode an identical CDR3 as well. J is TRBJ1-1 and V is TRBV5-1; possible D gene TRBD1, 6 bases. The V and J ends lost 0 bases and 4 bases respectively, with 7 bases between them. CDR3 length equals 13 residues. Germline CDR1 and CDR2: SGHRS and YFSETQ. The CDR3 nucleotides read TGCGCCAGCAGCTTGGCAGGGGTCACTGAAGCTTTCTTT. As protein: CASSLAGVTEAFF.

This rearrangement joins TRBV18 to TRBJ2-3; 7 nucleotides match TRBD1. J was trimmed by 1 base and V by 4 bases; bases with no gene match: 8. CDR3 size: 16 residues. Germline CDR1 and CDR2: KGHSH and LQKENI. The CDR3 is CASSLIQGMGTDTQYF. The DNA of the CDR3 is TGTGCCAGCTCACTTATACAGGGGATGGGCACAGATACGCAGTATTTT.

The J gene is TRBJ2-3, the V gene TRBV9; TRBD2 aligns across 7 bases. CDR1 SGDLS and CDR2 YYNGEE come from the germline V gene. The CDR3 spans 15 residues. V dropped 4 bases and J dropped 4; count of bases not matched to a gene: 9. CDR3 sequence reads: CASSSGGSRADTQYF. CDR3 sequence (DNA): TGTGCCAGCAGCTCGGGCGGGAGCAGGGCAGATACGCAGTATTTT.

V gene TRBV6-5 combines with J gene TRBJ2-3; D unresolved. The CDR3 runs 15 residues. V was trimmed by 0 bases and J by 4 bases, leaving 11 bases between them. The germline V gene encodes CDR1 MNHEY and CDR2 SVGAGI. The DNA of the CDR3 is TGTGCCAGCAGTTACTCCGGCCCGGGTGCAGATACGCAGTATTTT. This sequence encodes CASSYSGPGADTQYF.

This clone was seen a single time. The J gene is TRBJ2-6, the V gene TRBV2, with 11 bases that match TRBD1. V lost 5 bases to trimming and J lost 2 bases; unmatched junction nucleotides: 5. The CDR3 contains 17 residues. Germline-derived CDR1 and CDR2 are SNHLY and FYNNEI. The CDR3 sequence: CASSWTGGVPGANVLTF. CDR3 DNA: TGTGCCAGCAGTTGGACAGGGGGCGTTCCTGGGGCCAACGTCCTGACTTTC. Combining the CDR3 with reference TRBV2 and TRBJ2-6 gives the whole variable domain EPEVTQTPSHQVTQMGQEVILRCVPISNHLYFYWYRQILGQKVEFLVSFYNNEISEKSEIFDDQFSVERPDGSNFTLKIRSTKLEDSAMYFCASSWTGGVPGANVLTFGAGSRLTVL.

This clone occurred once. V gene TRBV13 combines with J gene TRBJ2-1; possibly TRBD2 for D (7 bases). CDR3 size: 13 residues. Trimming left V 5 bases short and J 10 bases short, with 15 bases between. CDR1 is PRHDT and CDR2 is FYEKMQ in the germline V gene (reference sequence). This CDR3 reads CASSPWEGTEQFF. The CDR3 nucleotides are TGTGCCAGCAGCCCCTGGGAGGGGACAGAGCAGTTCTTC.

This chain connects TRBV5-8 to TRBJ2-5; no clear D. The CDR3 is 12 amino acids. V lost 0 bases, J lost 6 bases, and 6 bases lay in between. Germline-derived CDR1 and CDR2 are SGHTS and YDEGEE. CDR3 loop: CASSLATQTQYF. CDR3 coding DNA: TGTGCCAGCAGCTTGGCCACGCAGACCCAGTACTTC.

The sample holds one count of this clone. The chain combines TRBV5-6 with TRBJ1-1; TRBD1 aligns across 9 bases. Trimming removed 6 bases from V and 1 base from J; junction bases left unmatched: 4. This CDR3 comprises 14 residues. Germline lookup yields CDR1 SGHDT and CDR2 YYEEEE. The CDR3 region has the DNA TGTGCCAGCAAGATACAGGGGGCGAACACTGAAGCTTTCTTT. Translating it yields CASKIQGANTEAFF.

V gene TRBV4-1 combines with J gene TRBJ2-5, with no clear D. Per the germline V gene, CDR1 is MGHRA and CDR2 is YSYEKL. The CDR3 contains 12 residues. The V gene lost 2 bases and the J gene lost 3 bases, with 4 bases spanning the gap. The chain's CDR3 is CASSQPKETQYF. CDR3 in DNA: TGCGCCAGCAGCCAACCGAAAGAGACCCAGTACTTC.

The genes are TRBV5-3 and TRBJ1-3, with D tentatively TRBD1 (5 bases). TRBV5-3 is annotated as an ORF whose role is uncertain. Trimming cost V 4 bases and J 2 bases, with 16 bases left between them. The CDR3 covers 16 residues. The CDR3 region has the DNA TGTGCCAGAAGCCCAGGCCGCCGGGGACCTGGAAACACCATATATTTT. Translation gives CARSPGRRGPGNTIYF.

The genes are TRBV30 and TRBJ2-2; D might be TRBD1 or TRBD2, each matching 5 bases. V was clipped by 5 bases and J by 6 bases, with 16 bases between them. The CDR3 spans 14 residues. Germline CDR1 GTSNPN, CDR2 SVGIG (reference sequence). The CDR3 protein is CAWVRPGRAGELFF. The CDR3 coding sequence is TGTGCCTGGGTCCGACCGGGGCGAGCCGGGGAGCTGTTTTTT.

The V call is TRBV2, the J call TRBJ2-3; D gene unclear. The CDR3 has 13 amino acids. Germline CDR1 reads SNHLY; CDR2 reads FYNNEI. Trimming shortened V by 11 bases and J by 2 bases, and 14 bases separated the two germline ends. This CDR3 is CALVRRLTDTQYF. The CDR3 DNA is TGTGCCCTGGTTCGAAGACTCACAGATACGCAGTATTTT.